The T cell receptor (beta chain) under discussion was sequenced for a study of blood T cell repertoires in COVID-19. Overall study context: From T cells, B-cell-depleted T cells, or PBMCs came the material, which was cDNA or gDNA.

Donors of Cohort 3 who recovered were those that had two negative PCRs, clearance, or symptom resolution. Using immunoSEQ multiplex PCR, the repertoire was profiled, and TCRdb retains in-frame clones only, with some absent. The sample consists of 150,000 to 200,000 clones, roughly four fifths of them appearing once. The ends were cut back, 3 bases at V and 5 bases at J, with 7 bases in the middle. The CDR3 consists of 12 residues. The germline V gene has CDR1 MDHEN and CDR2 SYDVKM. This rearrangement joins TRBV28 to TRBJ1-2; no clear D gene. The sequenced material came from PBMCs or T cells enriched from blood (not recorded which). The clonotype originates from a middle-aged man who had recovered from COVID-19. CDR3 sequence reads: CASSFSGYGYTF. CDR3 DNA: TGTGCCAGCAGTTTCTCCGGTTATGGCTACACCTTC.